This TCR beta chain was captured by sequencing in a study of control samples from healthy donors and cancer patients. V was cut by 1 base and J by 3 bases, with 11 bases left in between. Germline values: CDR1 SGHDT, CDR2 YYEEEE. The CDR3 spans 15 residues. Sequencing used immunoSEQ multiplex PCR; TCRdb keeps in-frame clones, though not all of them. There are under 150,000 clones in the sample; 88% occur only once, and about 2.5% lies in the top ten. The sequence derives from a woman in her 70s in good health. The rearrangement uses TRBV5-6 and TRBJ2-1; D is perhaps TRBD1 (6 bases). Sequenced material: blood. CDR3 region: CASSLRRGFYNEQFF. The CDR3 DNA follows: TGTGCCAGCAGCTTGCGCAGGGGATTCTACAATGAGCAGTTCTTC. The complete variable domain, with remaining parts taken from reference TRBV5-6 and TRBJ2-1, reads DAGVTQSPTHLIKTRGQQVTLRCSPKSGHDTVSWYQQALGQGPQFIFQYYEEEERQRGNFPDRFSGHQFPNYSSELNVNALLLGDSALYLCASSLRRGFYNEQFFGPGTRLTVL.